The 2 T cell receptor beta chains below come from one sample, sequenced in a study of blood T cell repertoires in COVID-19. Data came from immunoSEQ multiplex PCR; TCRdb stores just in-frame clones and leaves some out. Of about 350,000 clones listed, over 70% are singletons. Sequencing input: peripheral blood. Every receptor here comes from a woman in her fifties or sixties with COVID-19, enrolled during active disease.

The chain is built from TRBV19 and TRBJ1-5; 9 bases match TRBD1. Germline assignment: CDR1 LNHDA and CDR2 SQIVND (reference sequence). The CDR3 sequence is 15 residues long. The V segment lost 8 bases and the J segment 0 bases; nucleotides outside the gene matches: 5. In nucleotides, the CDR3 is TGTGCCAGTTACTACAGGGGGCATAGCAATCAGCCCCAGCATTTT. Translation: CASYYRGHSNQPQHF.

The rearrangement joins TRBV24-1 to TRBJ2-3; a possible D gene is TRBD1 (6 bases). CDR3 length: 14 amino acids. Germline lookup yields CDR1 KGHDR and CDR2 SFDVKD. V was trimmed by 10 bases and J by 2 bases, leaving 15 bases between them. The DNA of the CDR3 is TGTGCCACTTCTCGGGCAGGGGACACAGATACGCAGTATTTT. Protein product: CATSRAGDTDTQYF.